This TCR beta chain was obtained from a study of cytomegalovirus exposure and HLA in healthy donors (dated by TCRdb to 2015 to 2018). In terms of the full investigation: In an earlier analysis of 587 of the donors, less than 350 Gb of sequence data and 120 million or so unique TCR beta sequences from about 180 million T cells were reported. The study combined high-throughput TCR immunosequencing, statistical association of individual TCRs with disease status, and machine learning to predict cytomegalovirus infection status. A later analysis re-analyzed previously published TCR beta repertoires from hundreds of donors and added high-resolution HLA genotyping to study TCR occurrence patterns. An earlier analysis of roughly 580 of the donors used high-throughput TCR beta sequencing to judge whether each TCR beta V gene segment behaved as functional or pseudogenic. The study profiled the T cell repertoires of hundreds of subjects by immunosequencing and related them to cytomegalovirus serostatus. Among the roughly 400 genotyped donors, 81% belonged to the genetic ancestry cluster associated with self-reported Caucasian donors. The study aimed to test whether signatures of past pathogen exposure could be identified by cataloging public T cell receptors. Alongside the repertoire data, information on donor age, sex, ethnicity and CMV serostatus was compiled. Rather than using new phenotypic data, the later analysis identified candidate immune exposures from TCR beta sequences and from how often those sequences occurred across donors. Every discovery cohort repertoire had been produced on one sequencing platform. Approximately 310 gigabases of sequencing data and 78 million or so unique TCR sequences were included in an early release covering 550 to 800 HLA-typed donors. Besides the first cohort of around 670 subjects, a separate validation cohort made up of 90 to 150 different subjects was used. A later genetic analysis took genome-wide SNP genotypes for about 55% of the 666 donors and used that subset as a discovery cohort. Among about 400 genotyped donors of the cohort, an average of about 240,000 unique TCR beta nucleotide sequences was sequenced per donor, of which roughly 17% were non-productive. Typing coverage varied by locus: roughly 620-640 donors for A, B, C, DRB1 and DQB1; more than 500 for DQA1; over 600 for DPA1; under 490 for DPB1. HLA typing covered class I and class II loci at four-digit resolution. Because of strong linkage in the cohort, roughly five DR-DQ haplotypes were treated as single units for association and clustering. Paper-wide results and their limitations: Linkage disequilibrium might explain the correlated functional status among segregating V segments, but an unknown experimental factor could not be ruled out. Three of the identified cytomegalovirus-associated TCR beta chains were confirmed in vitro to be specific for cytomegalovirus antigens. A later genetic analysis associated a missense DCLRE1C variant with V-gene and J-gene trimming of TCR beta chains, and an independent cohort replicated the association. According to the authors, the approach could potentially be generalized to other disease states and immunological phenotypes. In the study, approximately 160 TCR beta chains were listed as associated with cytomegalovirus. In a later analysis, several top co-occurrence clusters were reported to appear linked to parvovirus B19, influenza, CMV and Epstein-Barr virus. According to a later genetic analysis, donors in an Asian-associated ancestry cluster had fewer N-insertions in productive TCRs than the approximately 630-donor mean. A further reported finding was that TCR beta sequences accurately predicted the HLA-A and HLA-B alleles for most subjects in the first cohort. For the cohort, immune exposure information was limited to CMV serostatus. When HLA alleles, especially DR and DQ, strongly co-occurred, TCR associations were difficult to assign to individual alleles. A cluster of highly shared sequence variants was judged likely to be a technical artifact of the sequencing pipeline. Some IMGT-functional V segments, including TRBV6-2 and TRBV6-3, could not be told apart with the 87-base-pair reads, so those segments were excluded. HLA typing was unavailable for some donors at each locus, so association tests used only the typed subset. In an earlier analysis of about 540 of the donors, most TCR beta V segments were observed in productive rearrangements about 90% or about 30% of the time, broadly matching IMGT annotations. Most CMV-associated TCR beta chains appeared to be HLA-restricted in a later analysis, and the HLA associations seemed to be driven largely by CMV exposure. In a later analysis, TCR association rates were found to vary across HLA loci, with the most associated TCRs seen for DRB1 alleles and the fewest for HLA-C alleles. Only TCR beta chains were sequenced in this cohort, and the absence of alpha or paired-chain data limited detectable features. In a later analysis, HLA-associated TCR beta chains were found to be more clonally expanded and to have lower generation probabilities than equally common non-associated chains. The classifier was reported to diagnose cytomegalovirus status with high specificity and sensitivity in both the original and validation cohorts. While some public TCRs were present in many individuals, most TCR sequences turned up only very rarely across donors. Over 15 rarely observed V segments, including chromosome 9 orphons, were excluded from the earlier analysis of a few hundred of the donors because counts were too low. Sequencing depth was assumed to be roughly uniform across donors in the presence/absence analyses, though that assumption may not hold. Specific HLA alleles were associated with 18,000 or so TCR beta sequences at a false discovery rate of 0.05 in a later analysis.

The library was produced with the immunoSEQ multiplex PCR assay. For the multiplex PCR, a mixture combining 60 forward primers for TCR Vbeta segments and 13 reverse primers for TCR Jbeta segments was used. A multiplex PCR assay on genomic DNA amplified the CDR3 region of rearranged TCR beta genes. The Illumina HiSeq System was used to sequence the amplified TCR beta libraries as 87-base-pair reads. The study's processing was this. In a later analysis, 80 million or so unique TCR beta chains were counted across the approximately 640 repertoires, and around 11 million of these chains were shared by at least two donors. To remove PCR and sequencing errors, raw reads were error-corrected and collapsed into unique sequences using a nearest-neighbor algorithm that merged closely related sequences. CDR3 sequences were aligned to IMGT reference sequences to assign V, D and J gene segments. For a sequence to be retained, a match of at least six nucleotides was required to both a V gene segment and a J gene segment. Rearrangements were called productive when the CDR3 lacked stop codons and stayed in frame with V and J; all others were non-productive. Following IMGT convention, CDR3 was defined as the stretch from the second conserved V-encoded cysteine up to the conserved J-encoded phenylalanine. The earlier analysis of about 560 of the donors excluded any sequence lacking an unambiguous match to a single V gene segment. An earlier analysis of a few hundred of the donors called V segments functional above 56.7% productive rearrangements and segregating when the between-donor standard deviation exceeded 5%. A statistical classification framework was built to diagnose cytomegalovirus status from the catalog of TCR beta chain sequences. V and J gene assignment, in a later analysis, came from comparing TCR nucleotide sequences with IMGT/GENE-DB human TR gene sequences. A later analysis assigned CDR3 sequences and most-parsimonious VDJ recombination scenarios with the TCRdist pipeline. In a later analysis, each TCR beta chain was defined by its CDR3 amino acid sequence together with its V-gene family, and reads lacking a unique V-gene family were excluded. To address suspected cross-contamination and a sequencing artifact, a later analysis removed over 500 highly shared, low-generation-probability nucleotide sequences. In a later analysis, a clonal expansion index was calculated for each public chain from normalized within-repertoire ranks of inferred template counts. Generation probabilities in a later analysis came from a VDJ recombination model fitted to out-of-frame rearrangements, and those results were checked against IGoR. In a later analysis, TCR-TCR, TCR-HLA and TCR-CMV co-occurrence was scored with hypergeometric tests, and a repertoire-size bias correction was applied to TCR pairs. A later analysis estimated false discovery rates by permuting HLA or CMV assignments 20 times. In a later analysis, co-occurring TCRs were grouped using DBSCAN, with TCRdist sequence similarity added in when clustering inside HLA-allele-positive subsets. Repertoires with fewer than 30,000 or more than 120,000 public chains, plus five repertoires with anomalous nucleotide sharing, were excluded from co-occurrence clustering. Here the immuneACCESS table is served through TCRdb, limited to in-frame sequences with V and J called. Missing clones are a known gap in these copies; in checked studies unresolved V genes cover under half, and the rest lacks a known reason. That table supplies the V and J calls and clone size; D and trimming were determined from the DNA. The sample contains tens of thousands of clones, about 66% of them found a single time. The leading ten clones occupy about 5.4% of the sample.

In total, fewer than 750 healthy bone marrow donors made up the cohort. Cohort members were all nominally healthy when sampled, although unrecorded immune exposures were likely present. The donor was CMV seropositive and belonged to the group of a few hundred seropositive cohort members. A peripheral blood sample was provided by each donor, and peripheral blood mononuclear cells were used for TCR beta sequencing. Genomic DNA extraction from the blood cell samples was performed with the Qiagen DNeasy Blood Extraction Kit. CDR1 SQVTM and CDR2 ANQGSEA were looked up in the germline V gene. Including the terminal cysteine and phenylalanine, the CDR3 comprises 13 residues. The read is trimmed to its CDR3 DNA, 39 bases read in frame from base 1. Trimming leaves V shorter by 4 bases and J shorter by 2 bases, with the junction holding 4 bases beyond the gene matches. A remark on this clone: Its antigen target is currently unknown. There are no base qualities to consult, and no much larger clone falls within one base.

The sequenced sample consisted of PBMCs. The sequence joins TRBV29-1 to TRBJ2-7; TRBD1 agrees with 8 junctional bases. The sequence derives from a boy younger than 18 in good health and CMV-seropositive. The CDR3 here reads CSVGGTGTYEQYF. In nucleotide form, the sequence is TGCAGCGTTGGAGGGACAGGTACCTACGAGCAGTACTTC.